A single sample gave rise to the 28 T cell receptor beta chains below, sequenced in a study of brain metastases from non-small cell lung cancer. Only in-frame clones appear in the TCRdb table, and some are missing; sequencing was by immunoSEQ multiplex PCR. The profile shows more than 700 clones, about 86% of them singletons. The sample comprised primary lung tumor tissue. These receptors all come from a donor at least 40 years old with non-small cell lung cancer.

This chain joins TRBV9 and TRBJ2-2, with TRBD1 as a possible D gene (5 bases). Per germline, CDR1 SGDLS and CDR2 YYNGEE. Trimming stripped 3 bases from V and 1 base from J, with 7 bases between. The length of the CDR3 is 14 residues. This chain's CDR3 is CASSEGLNTGELFF. CDR3 bases: TGTGCCAGCAGCGAGGGGCTGAACACCGGGGAGCTGTTTTTT. The whole variable domain, filled in from reference TRBV9 and TRBJ2-2, reads DSGVTQTPKHLITATGQRVTLRCSPRSGDLSVYWYQQSLDQGLQFLIQYYNGEERAKGNILERFSAQQFPDLHSELNLSSLELGDSALYFCASSEGLNTGELFFGEGSRLTVL.

The chain carries TRBV29-1 and TRBJ2-2; D may be TRBD1 (6 bases). The ends were cut back, 3 bases at V and 1 base at J, with 6 bases in the middle. CDR1 and CDR2 from the germline V gene are SQVTM and ANQGSEA. The CDR3 runs to 13 residues. CDR3 sequence (DNA): TGCAGCGTTGACAGGGGGAACACCGGGGAGCTGTTTTTT. Protein sequence: CSVDRGNTGELFF.

This clone came up once. The chain couples TRBV19 to TRBJ1-5; TRBD1 matches at 9 bases. Germline lookup yields CDR1 LNHDA and CDR2 SQIVND (reference sequence). V lost 7 bases to trimming and J lost 5 bases; unmatched junction nucleotides: 9. The CDR3 sequence is 15 residues long. CDR3 region: CASNPGQGDHQPQHF. The CDR3 DNA reads TGTGCCAGTAACCCGGGACAGGGTGACCATCAGCCCCAGCATTTT.

The rearrangement joins TRBV5-1 to TRBJ2-1; D is uncertain. Trimming cost V 2 bases and J 6 bases, with 6 bases left between them. CDR3 size: 12 residues. CDR1 is SGHRS and CDR2 is YFSETQ in the germline V gene. The CDR3 nucleotides are TGCGCCAGCAGCTTCTTAGGCAATGAGCAGTTCTTC. Residues: CASSFLGNEQFF.

The CDR3 reads CSVLDETQYF. The CDR3 DNA reads TGCAGCGTTCTGGATGAGACCCAGTACTTC. This sequence joins TRBV29-1 and TRBJ2-5; D unclear. This CDR3 spans 10 amino acids. Germline CDR1 SQVTM, CDR2 ANQGSEA. The V end lost 5 bases, the J end lost 5 bases, and 6 bases lay between the germline ends.

J is TRBJ2-2 and V is TRBV19; a weak D match, TRBD1 (6 bases). From germline, CDR1 is LNHDA and CDR2 SQIVND (reference sequence). V shed 8 bases and J shed 5 bases, with 33 bases lying between them. CDR3 length: 20 residues. DNA of the CDR3: TGTGCCAGTTCAAAGCCCTACGGGACATCCGAGCAGGCCTATACCGGGGAGCTGTTTTTT. Translating it yields CASSKPYGTSEQAYTGELFF. The complete variable domain, with remaining parts taken from reference TRBV19 and TRBJ2-2, reads DGGITQSPKYLFRKEGQNVTLSCEQNLNHDAMYWYRQDPGQGLRLIYYSQIVNDFQKGDIAEGYSVSREKKESFPLTVTSAQKNPTAFYLCASSKPYGTSEQAYTGELFFGEGSRLTVL.

The chain couples TRBV6-5 to TRBJ1-1; D remains ambiguous. The V end was cut by 4 bases, the J end by 1 base, with 10 bases between. The CDR3 extends over 14 amino acids. Germline V gene sequence: CDR1 MNHEY, CDR2 SVGAGI. CDR3: CASSSLSGNTEAFF. The CDR3, as DNA: TGTGCCAGCAGTTCTCTTTCTGGGAACACTGAAGCTTTCTTT.

The chain links TRBV12-3 or TRBV12-4 to TRBJ2-7, with 10 bases identical to TRBD1. This CDR3 region has 13 residues. J gave up 12 bases and V 5 bases, and 10 bases lay outside the gene matches. The CDR3 sequence: CASSTGTGVHRYF. CDR3 in DNA: TGTGCCAGCAGTACCGGGACAGGGGTTCACCGGTACTTC.

The table lists this clone with a count of one. The chain has TRBV6-6 and TRBJ1-5; 8 positions agree with TRBD1. The CDR3 is 14 amino acids. Germline V gene data show CDR1 as MNHNY and CDR2 as SVGAGI (reference sequence). The V and J ends lost 6 bases and 9 bases, in that order; junction bases with no gene match: 10. This chain's CDR3 is CASSEDRGYGPQHF. The CDR3 bases are TGTGCCAGCAGCGAAGACAGGGGTTATGGGCCCCAGCATTTT.

This chain joins TRBV2 and TRBJ1-2; D perhaps matches TRBD1 (5 bases). The CDR3 is made up of 15 amino acids. V was cut by 0 bases and J by 3 bases, with 11 bases left in between. The germline V gene has CDR1 SNHLY and CDR2 FYNNEI. In DNA, the CDR3 is TGTGCCAGCAGTGAAGCGGGGACCGGATACTATGGCTACACCTTC. Amino acids: CASSEAGTGYYGYTF.

The CDR3 spells CASSSPSGGANTGELFF. CDR3 sequence (DNA): TGTGCCAGCAGCTCCCCGTCGGGCGGGGCGAACACCGGGGAGCTGTTTTTT. The J gene is TRBJ2-2, the V gene TRBV7-2; the D gene is possibly TRBD2 (6 bases). V shed 4 bases and J shed 0 bases, with 15 bases lying between them. CDR3 length: 17 residues. CDR1 SGHTA and CDR2 FQGNSA come from the germline V gene. The full variable domain, in which reference TRBV7-2 and TRBJ2-2 provide the parts outside the CDR3, is GAGVSQSPSNKVTEKGKDVELRCDPISGHTALYWYRQSLGQGLEFLIYFQGNSAPDKSGLPSDRFSAERTGGSVSTLTIQRTQQEDSAVYLCASSSPSGGANTGELFFGEGSRLTVL.

This chain connects TRBV6-5 to TRBJ2-7; no firm D call. V was trimmed by 6 bases and J by 2 bases, leaving 17 bases between them. The CDR3 is 15 amino acids. Germline V gene lookup returns CDR1 MNHEY and CDR2 SVGAGI. CDR3 in amino acids: CASRQGFLSTYEQYF. CDR3 DNA: TGTGCCAGCAGGCAAGGGTTTTTGTCGACCTACGAGCAGTACTTC.

V gene TRBV2 combines with J gene TRBJ2-5; maybe TRBD1 (5 bases). The CDR3 runs to 15 residues. The germline CDR1 and CDR2 sequences are SNHLY and FYNNEI. V dropped 4 bases and J dropped 5 bases, with 17 bases sitting between them. CDR3 nucleotides: TGTGCCAGCAGTGTCGTAGGGGCCCGTGCGGAGACCCAGTACTTC. Protein product: CASSVVGARAETQYF.

About this clone itself: This same CDR3 is encoded by further DNA sequences in the sample. The chain has TRBV6-5 and TRBJ2-7, with D hard to call. There are 11 residues in the CDR3. V was trimmed by 7 bases and J by 2 bases, leaving 6 bases between them. CDR1 is MNHEY and CDR2 is SVGAGI in the germline V gene. CDR3 DNA sequence: TGTGCCAGCAACGCTGCCTACGAGCAGTACTTC. Its protein product is CASNAAYEQYF.

The chain uses TRBV30 and TRBJ1-2; D ambiguous. V lost 1 base and J lost 7, with 7 bases in between. CDR3 size: 11 residues. The germline gives CDR1 GTSNPN, CDR2 SVGIG (reference sequence). The CDR3 DNA reads as TGTGCCTGGAGTGCAAAATCTGGCTACACCTTC. Protein: CAWSAKSGYTF.

The V and J genes are TRBV28 and TRBJ2-2, with D tentatively TRBD2 (6 bases). Germline-derived CDR1 and CDR2 are MDHEN and SYDVKM. V was trimmed by 4 bases and J by 4 bases, leaving 16 bases between them. The CDR3 has 16 amino acids. The DNA for the CDR3 is TGTGCCAGCAGTTCAGCCAGGCGGGGAGGCACCGGGGAGCTGTTTTTT. Encoded protein: CASSSARRGGTGELFF.

This chain connects TRBV18 to TRBJ2-1; 7 bases match TRBD1. CDR1 KGHSH and CDR2 LQKENI come from the germline V gene. With V trimmed by 5 bases and J by 8 bases, 9 bases remained unmatched. CDR3 length: 14 amino acids. CDR3 amino acids: CASSRQGYFDEQFF. Written as DNA, the CDR3 is TGTGCCAGCTCAAGACAGGGCTATTTCGATGAGCAGTTCTTC.

This clone was seen a single time. At one end, the junction sequence differs from germline, possibly due to a read error. This chain uses TRBV29-1 with TRBJ2-4; D is tentatively TRBD1 or TRBD2 (5 bases each). This CDR3 comprises 14 residues. CDR1 SQVTM and CDR2 ANQGSEA come from the germline V gene. DNA of the CDR3: TGTAGCGTTGTGGGGGAAGTAGCCAAAAACATTCAGTACTTC. Its translation is CSVVGEVAKNIQYF.

The rearrangement links TRBV19 to TRBJ1-1, with TRBD1 identical over 7 bases. CDR1 is LNHDA, CDR2 SQIVND, per germline (reference sequence). The CDR3 sequence is 14 residues long. V dropped 7 bases and J dropped 3; count of bases not matched to a gene: 8. CDR3 in amino acids: CASNLQGFYTEAFF. CDR3 in DNA: TGTGCCAGTAACCTACAGGGGTTCTACACTGAAGCTTTCTTT. Full variable domain (rest looked up from reference TRBV19 and TRBJ1-1): DGGITQSPKYLFRKEGQNVTLSCEQNLNHDAMYWYRQDPGQGLRLIYYSQIVNDFQKGDIAEGYSVSREKKESFPLTVTSAQKNPTAFYLCASNLQGFYTEAFFGQGTRLTVV.

The rearrangement links TRBV7-8 to TRBJ1-3; D might be TRBD1 (6 bases). Trimming removed 2 bases at V and 2 bases at J, with 13 bases between. The CDR3 totals 16 residues. Per the germline V gene, CDR1 is SGHVS and CDR2 is FQNEAQ. The chain's CDR3 is CASSLQVSGAGNTIYF. The DNA of the CDR3 is TGTGCCAGCAGCTTACAAGTTTCAGGGGCTGGAAACACCATATATTTT.

The chain uses TRBV7-9 and TRBJ2-7; TRBD1 is a possible D gene (6 bases). Deletions cut 4 bases from V and 0 bases from J, with 16 bases between. The germline V gene has CDR1 SEHNR and CDR2 FQNEAQ (reference sequence). The CDR3 totals 16 residues. The CDR3 spells CASSSGDAASSYEQYF. In DNA, the CDR3 is TGTGCCAGCAGCTCAGGGGACGCCGCCAGCTCCTACGAGCAGTACTTC.

This clone was counted between two and nine times. The rearrangement joins TRBV30 to TRBJ1-3; D not certain. The CDR3 sequence is 14 residues long. The germline V and J ends were trimmed by 4 bases and 6 bases, with 16 bases remaining between them. Looked up from germline, CDR1 is GTSNPN and CDR2 is SVGIG (reference sequence). CDR3 region: CAWIPLRTENTIYF. The CDR3, as DNA: TGTGCCTGGATCCCCCTGAGGACCGAAAACACCATATATTTT.

The CDR3 region has the DNA TGTGCCAGCAGTCGAGACTTACCTAGCACAGATACGCAGTATTTT. The encoded protein is CASSRDLPSTDTQYF. V and J are TRBV2 and TRBJ2-3, with D unresolved. The germline CDR1 and CDR2 sequences are SNHLY and FYNNEI. The CDR3 extends over 15 amino acids. V was shortened by 5 bases and J by 0 bases, with 12 bases between the two germline ends.

CDR3 coding DNA: TGTGCCAGCAGCTCCCAGGGGGAGAATCAGCCCCAGCATTTT. This codes for CASSSQGENQPQHF. The genes are TRBV5-4 and TRBJ1-5, with TRBD1 identical over 7 bases. Germline V gives CDR1 SGHNT, CDR2 YYREEE (reference sequence). V was clipped by 3 bases and J by 4 bases; unmatched bases: 4. The CDR3 is 14 residues long.

This chain's CDR3 is CASSFDRVQETQYF. The DNA of the CDR3 is TGTGCCAGCAGCTTTGATAGGGTCCAAGAGACCCAGTACTTC. The J gene is TRBJ2-5, the V gene TRBV7-6; D is unclear. V was shortened by 3 bases and J by 1 base, with 9 bases between the two germline ends. This CDR3 has 14 residues. The germline CDR1 and CDR2 sequences are SGHVS and FNYEAQ.

J is TRBJ1-1 and V is TRBV29-1; D is undetermined. CDR1 SQVTM and CDR2 ANQGSEA come from the germline V gene. The CDR3 length is 10 residues. V lost 3 bases to trimming and J lost 4 bases, with 3 bases between them. This CDR3 is CSVDVTEAFF. In DNA, the CDR3 is TGCAGCGTTGATGTCACTGAAGCTTTCTTT.

V gene TRBV3-1 (or the pseudogene TRBV3-2) combines with J gene TRBJ1-2, with a tentative D call TRBD1 (5 bases). This CDR3 has 14 residues. V lost 0 bases and J 5 bases, leaving 10 bases between the germline ends. In germline, CDR1 is LGHDT, CDR2 YNNKEL (reference sequence). CDR3 region: CASSQEPGRYGYTF. The CDR3 DNA reads as TGTGCCAGCAGCCAAGAGCCAGGGAGGTATGGCTACACCTTC.

The CDR3 loop reads CASSYRVGTGTEAFF. As DNA, the CDR3 is TGTGCCAGCAGTTACCGGGTAGGGACAGGCACTGAAGCTTTCTTT. The chain recombines TRBV6-5 with TRBJ1-1; 8 bases agree with TRBD1. The germline CDR1 and CDR2 sequences are MNHEY and SVGAGI. This CDR3 has 15 amino acids. The junction had 6 bases not matched to a gene; V was cut back by 2 bases and J by 4 bases.